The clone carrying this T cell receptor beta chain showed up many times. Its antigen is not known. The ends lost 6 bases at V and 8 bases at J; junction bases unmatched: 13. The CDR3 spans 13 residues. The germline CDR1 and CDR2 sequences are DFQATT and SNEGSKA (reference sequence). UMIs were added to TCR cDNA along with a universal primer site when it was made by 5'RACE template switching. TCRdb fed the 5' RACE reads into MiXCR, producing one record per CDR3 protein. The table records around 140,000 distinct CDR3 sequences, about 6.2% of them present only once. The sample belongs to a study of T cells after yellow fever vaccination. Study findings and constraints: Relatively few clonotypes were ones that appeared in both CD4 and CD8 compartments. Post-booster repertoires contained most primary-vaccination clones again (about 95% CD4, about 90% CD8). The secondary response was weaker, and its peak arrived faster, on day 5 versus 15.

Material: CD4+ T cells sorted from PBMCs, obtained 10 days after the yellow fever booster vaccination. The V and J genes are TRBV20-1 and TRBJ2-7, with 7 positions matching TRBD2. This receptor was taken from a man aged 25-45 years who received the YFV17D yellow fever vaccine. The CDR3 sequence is CSAHDRTSDKQYF. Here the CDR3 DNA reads TGCAGTGCCCACGATCGGACTAGTGATAAGCAGTACTTC.